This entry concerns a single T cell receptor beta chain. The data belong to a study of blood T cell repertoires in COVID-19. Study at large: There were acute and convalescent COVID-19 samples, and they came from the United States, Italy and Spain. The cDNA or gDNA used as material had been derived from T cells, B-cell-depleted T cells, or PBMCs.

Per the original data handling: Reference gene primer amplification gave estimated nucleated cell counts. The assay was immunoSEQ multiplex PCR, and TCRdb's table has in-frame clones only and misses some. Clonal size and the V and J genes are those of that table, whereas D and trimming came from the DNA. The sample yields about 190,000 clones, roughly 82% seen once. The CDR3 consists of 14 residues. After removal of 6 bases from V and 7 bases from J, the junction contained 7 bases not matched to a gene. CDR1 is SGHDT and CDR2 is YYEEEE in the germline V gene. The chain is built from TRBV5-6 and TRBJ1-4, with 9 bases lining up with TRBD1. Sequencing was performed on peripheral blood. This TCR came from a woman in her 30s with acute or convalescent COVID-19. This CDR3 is CASNNRGLLEKLFF. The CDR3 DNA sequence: TGTGCCAGCAACAACAGGGGGCTGCTTGAAAAACTGTTTTTT.